Presented here are 18 T cell receptor beta chains from one specimen sequenced in a study of cytomegalovirus exposure and HLA in healthy donors (dated by TCRdb to between 2016 and 2019). Library prep was done by the immunoSEQ multiplex PCR assay. The multiplex PCR relied on a mix of 60 forward primers for TCR Vbeta segments and 13 reverse primers for TCR Jbeta segments. TCRdb provides this immuneACCESS table in a form limited to in-frame rearrangements. Some clones are lacking; in checked studies, under half of them reflect an unresolved V gene, and why the rest are absent is not known. The sample data list over 60,000 clones, and approximately 70% of these were observed just once. The top ten hold 11% to 15% of the sample. The material sequenced was PBMCs. The receptors were gathered from a male donor in good health and CMV-seropositive.

The chain joins TRBV30 to TRBJ2-3, with TRBD2 identical over 9 bases. CDR3 length: 15 amino acids. Trimming took 2 bases from V and 2 from J; bases not matched to a gene: 5. Germline CDR1 reads GTSNPN; CDR2 reads SVGIG (reference sequence). The chain's CDR3 is CAWSKASGNTDTQYF. The DNA of the CDR3 is TGTGCCTGGAGTAAGGCTAGCGGGAACACAGATACGCAGTATTTT.

The chain couples TRBV15 to TRBJ2-7; 11 bases align to TRBD1. The CDR3 loop spans 16 amino acids. In germline, CDR1 is LNHNV, CDR2 YYDKDF (reference sequence). V lost 1 base and J lost 4; bases outside the gene matches: 6. CDR3 loop: CATSRGGTGGSYEQYF. CDR3 nucleotide sequence: TGTGCCACCAGCAGAGGGGGGACAGGGGGTAGTTACGAGCAGTACTTC.

The chain joins TRBV16 to TRBJ1-4; D might be TRBD1 (5 bases). V shed 7 bases and J shed 5 bases, with 11 bases lying between them. The CDR3 consists of 13 residues. The germline gives CDR1 KGHSY, CDR2 FQNENV. As DNA, the CDR3 is TGTGCCAGCACCCCGACAGTGAATGAAAAACTGTTTTTT. Its protein product is CASTPTVNEKLFF. The full variable domain, its missing parts supplied by reference TRBV16 and TRBJ1-4, is GEEVAQTPKHLVRGEGQKAKLYCAPIKGHSYVFWYQQVLKNEFKFLISFQNENVFDETGMPKERFSAKCLPNSPCSLEIQATKLEDSAVYFCASTPTVNEKLFFGSGTQLSVL.

The rearrangement uses TRBV19 and TRBJ1-1; the D gene is possibly TRBD1 (5 bases). Trimming stripped 5 bases from V and 6 bases from J, with 16 bases between. Per germline, CDR1 LNHDA and CDR2 SQIVND (reference sequence). The CDR3 loop spans 14 amino acids. In nucleotides, the CDR3 is TGTGCCAGTAGTCTGGGGCAGGGAGGATCTGAAGCTTTCTTT. Translated: CASSLGQGGSEAFF.

The rearrangement joins TRBV19 to TRBJ2-7; TRBD1 might be the D (5 bases). CDR1 LNHDA and CDR2 SQIVND come from the germline V gene (reference sequence). The V and J ends lost 2 bases and 4 bases respectively, with 24 bases between them. The CDR3 contains 18 residues. The CDR3 sequence: CASSISVGLGAETYEQYF. As DNA, the CDR3 is TGTGCCAGTAGTATATCCGTAGGTTTAGGGGCAGAAACTTACGAGCAGTACTTC. Based on the CDR3 plus reference TRBV19 and TRBJ2-7, the full variable domain is DGGITQSPKYLFRKEGQNVTLSCEQNLNHDAMYWYRQDPGQGLRLIYYSQIVNDFQKGDIAEGYSVSREKKESFPLTVTSAQKNPTAFYLCASSISVGLGAETYEQYFGPGTRLTVT.

This clone was observed a handful of times. The sample carries other DNA sequences with the same CDR3. The CDR3 here is CASSVVQGGTGELFF. For the CDR3, the DNA is TGTGCCAGCAGCGTAGTCCAGGGAGGGACCGGGGAGCTGTTTTTT. The V and J genes are TRBV9 and TRBJ2-2; TRBD2 matches 7 bases. The ends lost 0 bases at V and 5 bases at J; junction bases unmatched: 4. In germline, CDR1 is SGDLS, CDR2 YYNGEE. This CDR3 has 15 amino acids.

V usage is TRBV6-5 and J usage is TRBJ2-7; tentative D call: TRBD1 (6 bases). The V end lost 2 bases, the J end lost 1 base, and 9 bases lay between the germline ends. This CDR3 is 14 amino acids long. Germline CDR1 is MNHEY and CDR2 is SVGAGI. For the CDR3, the DNA is TGTGCCAGCAGTTACAGGGACAAGTCCTACGAGCAGTACTTC. This gives the protein CASSYRDKSYEQYF.

This chain connects TRBV6-6 to TRBJ1-1; D may be TRBD1 (6 bases). The length of the CDR3 is 14 residues. Trimming pared 5 bases from V and 1 base from J, leaving 11 bases between. Germline CDR1 MNHNY, CDR2 SVGAGI (reference sequence). The CDR3 region has the DNA TGTGCCAGCAGTCCCGGGACACCGAACACTGAAGCTTTCTTT. Encoded protein: CASSPGTPNTEAFF.

The CDR3 loop reads CASSLRTGAIHEQYF. In DNA form, the CDR3 reads TGTGCCAGCAGCCTTAGGACAGGGGCAATCCACGAGCAGTACTTC. This chain links TRBV7-9 with TRBJ2-7; 9 positions match TRBD1. This CDR3 comprises 15 residues. With V trimmed by 5 bases and J by 5 bases, 10 bases remained unmatched. The V gene's germline CDR1 is SEHNR and CDR2 FQNEAQ (reference sequence).

The chain couples TRBV15 to TRBJ1-2; D gene uncertain. Germline values: CDR1 LNHNV, CDR2 YYDKDF (reference sequence). This CDR3 has 13 amino acids. Trimming removed 5 bases from V and 5 bases from J, with 12 bases in between. Written as DNA, the CDR3 is TGTGCCACCAGCCCCCGCAGGTCGTATGGCTACACCTTC. It specifies CATSPRRSYGYTF.

This clone showed up just once. This chain connects TRBV6-5 to TRBJ2-2, with TRBD1 matching over 8 bases. CDR1 MNHEY and CDR2 SVGAGI come from the germline V gene. The ends lost 8 bases at V and 4 bases at J; junction bases unmatched: 6. The CDR3 extends over 14 amino acids. The CDR3 spells CASATGEGTGELFF. The CDR3 DNA reads TGTGCCAGCGCGACAGGGGAAGGCACCGGGGAGCTGTTTTTT.

The genes are TRBV18 and TRBJ1-1, with 11 positions matching TRBD1. This CDR3 is built from 15 residues. Per the germline V gene, CDR1 is KGHSH and CDR2 is LQKENI. Trimming at V came to 3 bases and at J to 6 bases, leaving 6 bases not matched to a gene. The CDR3 reads CASSPRTGGVSEAFF. CDR3 sequence (DNA): TGTGCCAGCTCACCCAGGACAGGGGGCGTCTCTGAAGCTTTCTTT.

V and J are TRBV6-5 and TRBJ1-1, with D unclear. CDR1 is MNHEY and CDR2 is SVGAGI in the germline V gene. V was shortened by 0 bases and J by 1 base, with 9 bases between the two germline ends. The CDR3 is 15 amino acids. Here the CDR3 reads CASSYSYQANTEAFF. The CDR3 bases are TGTGCCAGCAGTTACTCGTATCAGGCGAACACTGAAGCTTTCTTT.

This rearrangement joins TRBV19 to TRBJ1-5; D remains ambiguous. CDR1 is LNHDA and CDR2 is SQIVND in the germline V gene (reference sequence). V was shortened by 3 bases and J by 5 bases, with 11 bases between the two germline ends. This CDR3 has 14 residues. CDR3 nucleotides: TGTGCCAGTAGTATGTCACAGTATGATCAGCCCCAGCATTTT. This codes for CASSMSQYDQPQHF.

The chain links TRBV29-1 to TRBJ1-1; D may be TRBD1 (5 bases). Germline-derived CDR1 and CDR2 are SQVTM and ANQGSEA. Trimming removed 7 bases at V and 0 bases at J, with 12 bases between. The CDR3 sequence is 13 residues long. The CDR3 DNA reads as TGCAGCGGCCAAAACAGGCTGAACACTGAAGCTTTCTTT. This sequence encodes CSGQNRLNTEAFF.

The chain joins TRBV6-5 to TRBJ2-1, with 7 bases matching TRBD1. This CDR3 has 15 amino acids. J lost 1 base, V lost 4 bases, and 4 bases had no gene match. In germline, CDR1 is MNHEY, CDR2 SVGAGI. CDR3 DNA: TGTGCCAGCAGTTCGCCGGGACAGTCCTACAATGAGCAGTTCTTC. This translates into CASSSPGQSYNEQFF.

CDR3 loop: CATSRNRASNSPLHF. Here the CDR3 DNA reads TGTGCCACCAGCAGGAACAGGGCCAGCAATTCACCCCTCCACTTT. The chain combines TRBV15 with TRBJ1-6, with D possibly TRBD1 on 6 matching bases. V was shortened by 3 bases and J by 7 bases, with 13 bases between the two germline ends. This CDR3 spans 15 amino acids. Per germline, CDR1 LNHNV and CDR2 YYDKDF (reference sequence).

This rearrangement joins TRBV7-2 to TRBJ2-7; D not certain. V lost 4 bases and J lost 3, with 10 bases in between. The CDR3 consists of 13 residues. CDR1 and CDR2 from the germline V gene are SGHTA and FQGNSA. The CDR3 nucleotides are TGTGCCAGCAGCTCCTGGAACTACTACGAGCAGTACTTC. It is translated as CASSSWNYYEQYF. The full variable domain, its missing parts supplied by reference TRBV7-2 and TRBJ2-7, is GAGVSQSPSNKVTEKGKDVELRCDPISGHTALYWYRQSLGQGLEFLIYFQGNSAPDKSGLPSDRFSAERTGGSVSTLTIQRTQQEDSAVYLCASSSWNYYEQYFGPGTRLTVT.